This TCR beta chain was sequenced during a study of blood T cells in healthy people across ages. In the study overall: Template switching retrieved approximately one barcoded beta molecule for each two T cells.

Using a J-beta primer mix together with a sample-barcoded 5' primer, a second PCR was run for roughly 6 to 12 cycles. Tagging of each cDNA molecule was performed by a template-switch adaptor with 12 random nucleotides. TCRdb ran MiXCR on the 5' RACE reads and lists one entry per CDR3 protein. Among about 1.4 million distinct CDR3 sequences listed, roughly 59% were seen once. Of note for this clonotype: What it binds is not known.

Overall study results and limits: Higher diversity, along with more naive CD4+ cells, distinguished long-lived donors from aged donors.

V was clipped by 1 base and J by 3 bases, with 13 bases between them. Germline CDR1 MNHNS, CDR2 SASEGT. This CDR3 spans 15 amino acids. The gene calls are TRBV6-1 and TRBJ2-7; weak D call: TRBD2 (5 bases). This sequence was found in a man between 18 and 35 years old in good health. Sequencing input: blood. The CDR3 region has the DNA TGTGCCAGCAGTGAAGAGGGAGCGATCGGCTACGAGCAGTACTTC. Translation: CASSEEGAIGYEQYF.